This T cell receptor beta chain is from a study of blood T cells in healthy people across ages. This clonotype was seen only a few times. Next came a second PCR, run for about 7 to 12 cycles, which used a sample-barcoded 5' primer along with a J-beta primer mix. Researchers report that a template-switch adaptor with 12 random nucleotides tagged each cDNA molecule. TCRdb independently ran MiXCR on the 5' RACE reads; one entry per CDR3 protein. The sample records more than 1,400,000 distinct CDR3 sequences, roughly 40% being singletons. This clonotype was obtained from a woman between 18 and 29 years old in good health. Sequencing was carried out using blood.

As DNA, the CDR3 is TGTGCCAGCAGCTCGGTCTCGAGCTCCTACAATGAGCAGTACTTC. Amino acid sequence: CASSSVSSSYNEQYF. The rearrangement joins TRBV7-2 to TRBJ2-1; D is ambiguous. The J call may be incorrect, as the DNA end agrees better with TRBJ2-7. Germline loops: CDR1 SGHTA, CDR2 FQGNSA. The CDR3 covers 15 residues.